These 32 T cell receptor beta chains originate from one sample sequenced in a study of T-cell memory formation after mild COVID-19. TCRdb re-derived calls from the 5' RACE reads in MiXCR, one entry per CDR3 protein. The sample shows under 250,000 distinct CDR3 sequences, about 9.2% of them seen only once. The sequencing input was PBMCs or a T cell subset sorted from them (not recorded which). These receptors were collected from a man between 18 and 35 years old who had mild COVID-19 (a few samples of this study predate the infection). Cell type and time point are not known.

This clonotype has only a few counts. The rearrangement links TRBV20-1 to TRBJ2-3; 7 bases fit TRBD2. With V trimmed by 3 bases and J by 2 bases, 5 bases remained unmatched. The germline gives CDR1 DFQATT, CDR2 SNEGSKA (reference sequence). This CDR3 region has 14 residues. The CDR3 coding sequence is TGCAGTGCTAGGGCGGCGGGGGTCACAGATACGCAGTATTTT. Its translation is CSARAAGVTDTQYF.

The rearrangement joins TRBV11-2 to TRBJ1-2, with 7 positions matching TRBD1. V lost 3 bases to trimming and J lost 2 bases; unmatched junction nucleotides: 6. Germline V gene lookup returns CDR1 SGHAT and CDR2 FQNNGV. The CDR3 is 15 amino acids. CDR3 sequence (DNA): TGTGCCAGCAGCTTCAACAGGGGTGGAAACTATGGCTACACCTTC. This translates into CASSFNRGGNYGYTF.

The chain carries TRBV4-3 and TRBJ2-1; 7 bases line up with TRBD2. The CDR3 has 16 amino acids. J gave up 12 bases and V 3 bases, and 17 bases lay outside the gene matches. Germline CDR1 is LGHNA and CDR2 is YSLEER. This CDR3 is CASSQSTGSGGRVQFF. For the CDR3, the DNA is TGCGCCAGCAGCCAGAGTACAGGCTCGGGAGGTCGAGTGCAGTTCTTC.

This clonotype has just a few counts. This chain joins TRBV5-1 and TRBJ1-2; tentatively, D is TRBD1 (5 bases). Trimming took 4 bases from V and 4 from J, leaving 17 bases between them. Germline CDR1 and CDR2: SGHRS and YFSETQ. This CDR3 region has 15 residues. The CDR3 DNA is TGCGCCAGCAGCCTGCAATCGTTGGGGGGCTATGGCTACACCTTC. It translates to CASSLQSLGGYGYTF.

This clonotype has at least ten counts. V is TRBV7-2 and J is TRBJ1-2; no clear D. The CDR3 runs 18 residues. Germline V gives CDR1 SGHTA, CDR2 FQGNSA. Trimming removed 3 bases from V and 2 bases from J, with 22 bases in between. CDR3 in DNA: TGTGCCAGCAGCTTGAGTGTTTGGGGTGTGCGAGGGAACTATGGCTACACCTTC. Translated, it gives CASSLSVWGVRGNYGYTF.

Only a few counts were recorded for this clonotype. The chain recombines TRBV7-6 with TRBJ1-1; a possible D gene is TRBD1 (6 bases). This CDR3 comprises 18 residues. V gave up 1 base and J gave up 2 bases, with 20 bases separating them. Germline loops: CDR1 SGHVS, CDR2 FNYEAQ. The CDR3 here is CASSLEPLRRQANTEAFF. Here the CDR3 DNA reads TGTGCCAGCAGCTTAGAACCCCTCCGAAGACAGGCTAACACTGAAGCTTTCTTT.

The V call is TRBV11-2, the J call TRBJ1-6; 8 nucleotides match TRBD1. The CDR3 has 16 amino acids. CDR1 and CDR2 (germline): SGHAT, FQNNGV. With V trimmed by 7 bases and J by 9 bases, 14 bases remained unmatched. The DNA of the CDR3 is TGTGCCAGCACCCACGACGGTGGACAGGGTGGTTCACCCCTCCACTTT. Amino acid sequence: CASTHDGGQGGSPLHF.

There are a few counts of this clonotype. CDR3 sequence reads: CASTPDTYGYTF. Written as DNA, the CDR3 is TGTGCCAGTACCCCGGACACCTATGGCTACACCTTC. J is TRBJ1-2 and V is TRBV19; TRBD1 might be the D (5 bases). CDR3 length: 12 residues. V gave up 7 bases and J gave up 4 bases, with 10 bases separating them. CDR1 is LNHDA and CDR2 is SQIVND in the germline V gene (reference sequence).

The chain carries TRBV7-3 and TRBJ1-1, with D hard to call. The CDR3 extends over 12 amino acids. With 4 bases removed from V and 3 bases from J, the gap between germline ends came to 6 bases. CDR1 is SGHTA, CDR2 FQGTGA, per germline. The CDR3 spells CASSSGHTEAFF. Written as DNA, the CDR3 is TGTGCCAGCAGCTCTGGACACACTGAAGCTTTCTTT.

This clonotype was counted only a few times. This chain joins TRBV5-6 and TRBJ2-5; no reliable D call. V gave up 0 bases and J gave up 7 bases, with 10 bases separating them. The CDR3 loop spans 13 amino acids. CDR1 is SGHDT, CDR2 YYEEEE, per germline. This CDR3 is CASSLAPEGTQYF. Written as DNA, the CDR3 is TGTGCCAGCAGCTTGGCCCCCGAAGGGACCCAGTACTTC. The full variable domain, its missing parts supplied by reference TRBV5-6 and TRBJ2-5, is DAGVTQSPTHLIKTRGQQVTLRCSPKSGHDTVSWYQQALGQGPQFIFQYYEEEERQRGNFPDRFSGHQFPNYSSELNVNALLLGDSALYLCASSLAPEGTQYFGPGTRLLVL.

This clonotype was seen only a few times. The V gene is TRBV28, the J gene TRBJ2-2; D remains unclear. The CDR3 is 15 amino acids. Germline V gives CDR1 MDHEN, CDR2 SYDVKM. The ends were cut back, 1 base at V and 1 base at J, with 7 bases in the middle. Here the CDR3 reads CASSLSPGNTGELFF. The CDR3 DNA is TGTGCCAGCAGTTTATCACCGGGGAACACCGGGGAGCTGTTTTTT.

This sequence joins TRBV7-3 and TRBJ2-5, with D possibly called TRBD1 or TRBD2 (5 bases each). The CDR3 runs 15 residues. Per the germline V gene, CDR1 is SGHTA and CDR2 is FQGTGA. Trimming left V 5 bases short and J 4 bases short, with 17 bases between. CDR3 residues: CASSLGTNQGETQYF. Written as DNA, the CDR3 is TGTGCCAGCAGCCTCGGGACCAACCAGGGAGAGACCCAGTACTTC. Full variable domain (outside the CDR3, taken from reference TRBV7-3 and TRBJ2-5): GAGVSQTPSNKVTEKGKYVELRCDPISGHTALYWYRQSLGQGPEFLIYFQGTGAADDSGLPNDRFFAVRPEGSVSTLKIQRTERGDSAVYLCASSLGTNQGETQYFGPGTRLLVL.

This clonotype was detected only once. The chain combines TRBV6-5 with TRBJ2-3; TRBD1 agrees at 11 bases. CDR1 MNHEY and CDR2 SVGAGI come from the germline V gene. V gave up 5 bases and J gave up 5 bases; unmatched junction bases: 3. The CDR3 extends over 14 amino acids. The CDR3: CASSGQGAVDTQYF. In DNA form, the CDR3 reads TGTGCCAGCAGTGGACAGGGGGCAGTAGATACGCAGTATTTT.

A few counts support this clonotype. The gene calls are TRBV5-1 and TRBJ2-7; D is unresolved. V lost 2 bases and J 7 bases, leaving 13 bases between the germline ends. CDR3 length: 13 residues. Germline CDR1 is SGHRS and CDR2 is YFSETQ. The CDR3 DNA reads as TGCGCCAGCAGCTTAGTCGGTCTTGGGGAGCAGTACGTC. This translates into CASSLVGLGEQYV.

V and J are TRBV27 and TRBJ1-6; 7 bases agree with TRBD1. V gave up 1 base and J gave up 9 bases; unmatched junction bases: 6. This CDR3 is built from 15 residues. CDR1 is MNHEY and CDR2 is SMNVEV in the germline V gene (reference sequence). CDR3: CASSLLQTGSSPLHF. The CDR3 region has the DNA TGTGCCAGCAGTTTATTGCAGACAGGGTCTTCACCCCTCCACTTT.

DNA of the CDR3: TGCGCCACCCGACTTCATACAGGGGATAGGGGAGAAGCTTTCTTT. This gives the protein CATRLHTGDRGEAFF. V and J are TRBV5-1 and TRBJ1-1; 7 positions match TRBD1. The CDR3 is made up of 15 amino acids. V lost 9 bases to trimming and J lost 8 bases; unmatched junction nucleotides: 19. Germline V gene data show CDR1 as SGHRS and CDR2 as YFSETQ.

This clonotype has a handful of counts. The chain carries TRBV10-3 and TRBJ2-5, with D perhaps TRBD1 or TRBD2 (7 bases each). This CDR3 contains 15 residues. Trimming removed 2 bases from V and 3 bases from J, with 13 bases in between. Germline V gives CDR1 ENHRY, CDR2 SYGVKD. The CDR3 DNA sequence: TGTGCCATCAGTGAGGGAAGCGGGACAGAAGAGACCCAGTACTTC. Its protein product is CAISEGSGTEETQYF.

This clonotype was observed at least ten times. The chain carries TRBV5-1 and TRBJ2-3, with a tentative D call TRBD2 (7 bases). The CDR3 contains 14 residues. CDR1 SGHRS and CDR2 YFSETQ come from the germline V gene. The V end was cut by 2 bases, the J end by 5 bases, with 12 bases between. The CDR3 DNA is TGCGCCAGCAGCTTAGGGGGGGCCCAAGATACGCAGTATTTT. Protein sequence: CASSLGGAQDTQYF.

V gene TRBV7-9 combines with J gene TRBJ1-2; no firm D call. Looked up from germline, CDR1 is SEHNR and CDR2 is FQNEAQ (reference sequence). V gave up 1 base and J gave up 10 bases, with 16 bases separating them. This CDR3 has 14 amino acids. This CDR3 reads CASSLGTVDGFYTF. The CDR3 bases are TGTGCCAGCAGCTTAGGAACAGTCGACGGTTTCTACACCTTC.

The chain uses TRBV18 and TRBJ2-1; D remains unclear. The germline V gene encodes CDR1 KGHSH and CDR2 LQKENI. The CDR3 runs 15 residues. Trimming shortened V by 2 bases and J by 15 bases, and 23 bases separated the two germline ends. CDR3 nucleotide sequence: TGTGCCAGCTCACCATCGCGATCGAGAACAGAAACCGGGTTCTTC. This encodes CASSPSRSRTETGFF. The variable domain in full, with the rest retrieved from reference TRBV18 and TRBJ2-1, is NAGVMQNPRHLVRRRGQEARLRCSPMKGHSHVYWYRQLPEEGLKFMVYLQKENIIDESGMPKERFSAEFPKEGPSILRIQQVVRGDSAAYFCASSPSRSRTETGFFGPGTRLTVL.

This clonotype was seen a handful of times. The V call is TRBV18, the J call TRBJ2-6; the match to TRBD1 covers 8 bases. The germline gives CDR1 KGHSH, CDR2 LQKENI. The CDR3 contains 13 residues. V lost 6 bases to trimming and J lost 10 bases; unmatched junction nucleotides: 5. CDR3 nucleotides: TGTGCCAGCTCGCCGGGACAGGCTAACGTCCTGACTTTC. Translating it yields CASSPGQANVLTF.

This clonotype occurred many times. The J gene is TRBJ2-5, the V gene TRBV5-1; D gene uncertain. The CDR3 covers 14 residues. Trimming cost V 0 bases and J 1 base, with 7 bases left between them. Looked up from germline, CDR1 is SGHRS and CDR2 is YFSETQ. The DNA for the CDR3 is TGCGCCAGCAGCTTGGGGACGGTCCAAGAGACCCAGTACTTC. It translates to CASSLGTVQETQYF.

This clonotype appeared a few times. The chain employs TRBV28 and TRBJ2-7; the D gene is possibly TRBD1 (6 bases). Deletions cut 1 base from V and 6 bases from J, with 7 bases between. The CDR3 covers 12 residues. Germline CDR1 MDHEN, CDR2 SYDVKM. The CDR3 protein is CASSLFRGEQYV. CDR3 nucleotide sequence: TGTGCCAGCAGTTTATTCAGGGGCGAGCAGTACGTC.

This clonotype was observed a few times. The CDR3 region has the DNA TGTGCCAGCAGACAACTAGCGGGCACAGATACGCAGTATTTT. It specifies CASRQLAGTDTQYF. The chain has TRBV2 and TRBJ2-3; 8 bases match TRBD2. With V trimmed by 6 bases and J by 1 base, 3 bases remained unmatched. This CDR3 contains 14 residues. Germline V gene sequence: CDR1 SNHLY, CDR2 FYNNEI.

The sample holds a few counts of this clonotype. The gene calls are TRBV28 and TRBJ2-5; possibly TRBD2 for D (7 bases). This CDR3 contains 15 residues. The germline CDR1 and CDR2 sequences are MDHEN and SYDVKM. V was shortened by 2 bases and J by 4 bases, with 14 bases between the two germline ends. CDR3 region: CASSLGGARIETQYF. CDR3 DNA sequence: TGTGCCAGCAGTTTAGGGGGGGCGAGAATAGAGACCCAGTACTTC.

The chain combines TRBV29-1 with TRBJ2-2, with unresolved D. Germline CDR1 reads SQVTM; CDR2 reads ANQGSEA. V lost 4 bases and J lost 2, with 11 bases in between. The CDR3 contains 14 residues. The CDR3 DNA reads TGCAGCGTTGTAGGACGGGTTAACACCGGGGAGCTGTTTTTT. This gives the protein CSVVGRVNTGELFF.

The gene calls are TRBV5-4 and TRBJ2-7; D call uncertain. Germline CDR1 and CDR2: SGHNT and YYREEE (reference sequence). V was shortened by 10 bases and J by 0 bases, with 5 bases between the two germline ends. The CDR3 is 10 residues long. The CDR3 DNA sequence: TGTGCCGGCTACTCCTACGAGCAGTACTTC. It translates to CAGYSYEQYF.

This clonotype was recorded at least ten times. V usage is TRBV20-1 and J usage is TRBJ2-4, with 9 nucleotides matching TRBD1. Trimming cost V 0 bases and J 7 bases; bases outside gene matches: 16. The CDR3 is 18 residues long. CDR1 and CDR2 (germline): DFQATT, SNEGSKA (reference sequence). DNA for the CDR3: TGCAGTGCTAGAGATAGAGGACAGGGGAGATTGATGGGCAACATTCAGTACTTC. It is translated as CSARDRGQGRLMGNIQYF.

Note on this clonotype: The junction differs from germline at one of its ends, possibly a read error. V and J are TRBV12-3 or TRBV12-4 and TRBJ2-2; weak D call: TRBD2 (5 bases). The CDR3 sequence is 17 residues long. This chain's CDR3 is CASSSRGLWSNSGELFF. CDR3 sequence (DNA): TGTGCCAGCAGCTCCCGGGGTCTTTGGTCGAACAGCGGGGAGCTGTTTTTT.

The chain couples TRBV7-9 to TRBJ1-1, with TRBD1 matching over 9 bases. Unmatched junction bases numbered 4, after V lost 5 bases and J lost 0 bases. The CDR3 is 15 amino acids. Germline values: CDR1 SEHNR, CDR2 FQNEAQ (reference sequence). CDR3 in amino acids: CASSRRQGVNTEAFF. The CDR3 DNA reads as TGTGCCAGCAGCCGACGACAGGGGGTGAACACTGAAGCTTTCTTT.

In this sample, this clonotype turned up a few times. The chain combines TRBV30 with TRBJ1-2; the D is unclear. CDR1 is GTSNPN and CDR2 is SVGIG in the germline V gene (reference sequence). Trimming stripped 1 base from V and 8 bases from J, with 14 bases between. CDR3 size: 13 residues. CDR3 sequence: CAWSDSLQGGYTF. As DNA, the CDR3 is TGTGCCTGGAGTGACAGCCTTCAAGGGGGCTACACCTTC.

This clonotype turned up a few times. J is TRBJ1-2 and V is TRBV20-1, with D perhaps matching TRBD1 (5 bases). Looked up from germline, CDR1 is DFQATT and CDR2 is SNEGSKA (reference sequence). Trimming pared 6 bases from V and 4 bases from J, leaving 12 bases between. This CDR3 is built from 12 residues. The DNA of the CDR3 is TGCAGTGCGGCGGGGGTTCGCTATGGCTACACCTTC. It specifies CSAAGVRYGYTF.